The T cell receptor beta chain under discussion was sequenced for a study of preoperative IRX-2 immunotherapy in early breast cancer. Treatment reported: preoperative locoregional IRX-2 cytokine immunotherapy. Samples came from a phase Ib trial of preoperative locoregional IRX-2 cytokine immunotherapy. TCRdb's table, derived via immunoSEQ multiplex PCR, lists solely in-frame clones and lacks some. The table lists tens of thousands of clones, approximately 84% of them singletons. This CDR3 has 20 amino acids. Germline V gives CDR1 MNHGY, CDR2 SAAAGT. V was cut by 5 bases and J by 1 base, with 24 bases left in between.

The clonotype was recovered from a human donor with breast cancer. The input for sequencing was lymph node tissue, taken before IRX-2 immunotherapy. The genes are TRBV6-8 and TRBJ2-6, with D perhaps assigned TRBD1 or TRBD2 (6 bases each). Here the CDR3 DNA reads TGTGCCAGCAGTCCCTTACAACAGGGAGGCTTTAGGTCTGGGGCCAACGTCCTGACTTTC. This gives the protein CASSPLQQGGFRSGANVLTF.